The 13 T cell receptor beta chains presented below share a single source sample, sequenced in a study of blood T cell repertoires in COVID-19. Measured with immunoSEQ multiplex PCR; TCRdb has only the in-frame clones, and not every one. In the table there are fewer than 350,000 clones, almost 90% of which are singletons. The sample consisted of PBMCs or T cells enriched from blood (not recorded which). The receptor set was obtained from a young woman with acute COVID-19.

The genes are TRBV6-1 and TRBJ2-7; 11 bases fit TRBD2. The CDR3 has 14 residues. The trim removed 6 bases at V and 2 bases at J, leaving 3 bases unmatched. The V gene's germline CDR1 is MNHNS and CDR2 SASEGT. DNA of the CDR3: TGTGCCAGCAGCCGACTAGCGGGAACCTACGAGCAGTACTTC. Translating it yields CASSRLAGTYEQYF.

This clone was found once. J is TRBJ2-7 and V is TRBV3-1 (or the pseudogene TRBV3-2); 14 bases match TRBD2. Germline assignment: CDR1 LGHDT and CDR2 YNNKEL (reference sequence). The CDR3 sequence is 19 residues long. Trimming took 0 bases from V and 1 from J; bases not matched to a gene: 8. In nucleotides, the CDR3 is TGTGCCAGCAGCCAAGATATGGGACTAGCGGGAGACTTTTCCTACGAGCAGTACTTC. Translating it yields CASSQDMGLAGDFSYEQYF.

J is TRBJ1-5 and V is TRBV4-1, with 10 bases identical to TRBD1. Germline CDR1 MGHRA, CDR2 YSYEKL. Germline trimming cut 6 bases from V and 6 bases from J; bases unmatched to any gene: 8. The CDR3 extends over 15 amino acids. The CDR3 protein is CASSRDRGEGQPQHF. In DNA, the CDR3 is TGCGCCAGCAGTCGGGACAGGGGAGAAGGTCAGCCCCAGCATTTT.

This rearrangement joins TRBV5-4 to TRBJ2-1; maybe TRBD2 (6 bases). V gave up 1 base and J gave up 3 bases, with 11 bases separating them. Germline lookup yields CDR1 SGHNT and CDR2 YYREEE (reference sequence). The CDR3 covers 15 residues. The CDR3 loop is CASSLQRRGYNEQFF. The CDR3 bases are TGTGCCAGCAGCTTGCAGCGGAGGGGCTACAATGAGCAGTTCTTC.

The rearrangement uses TRBV11-2 and TRBJ2-1; 8 nucleotides agree with TRBD2. V lost 3 bases to trimming and J lost 2 bases; unmatched junction nucleotides: 3. Germline CDR1 is SGHAT and CDR2 is FQNNGV. The CDR3 loop spans 15 amino acids. The CDR3 DNA reads TGTGCCAGCAGCTTGAGCGGGAGCGCCTACAATGAGCAGTTCTTC. Its protein is CASSLSGSAYNEQFF.

This chain links TRBV3-1 (or the pseudogene TRBV3-2) with TRBJ2-3; D perhaps matches TRBD2 (6 bases). The CDR3 extends over 17 amino acids. Germline V gene sequence: CDR1 LGHDT, CDR2 YNNKEL (reference sequence). The V and J ends lost 4 bases and 0 bases respectively, with 17 bases between them. In DNA form, the CDR3 reads TGTGCCAGCAGCCTTGGCGTCGGGGGAAGGAGCACAGATACGCAGTATTTT. Its protein is CASSLGVGGRSTDTQYF.

V is TRBV7-2 and J is TRBJ2-3; the D gene is possibly TRBD2 (6 bases). The CDR3 consists of 18 residues. Deletions cut 1 base from V and 1 base from J, with 18 bases between. The germline gives CDR1 SGHTA, CDR2 FQGNSA. The CDR3 sequence is CASSLVVIGGFRTDTQYF. In DNA, the CDR3 is TGTGCCAGCAGCTTAGTGGTAATTGGAGGGTTTCGCACAGATACGCAGTATTTT.

The chain links TRBV27 to TRBJ1-2; 10 nucleotides align to TRBD1. This CDR3 spans 12 amino acids. The germline V gene has CDR1 MNHEY and CDR2 SMNVEV (reference sequence). J was trimmed by 9 bases and V by 6 bases; bases with no gene match: 4. CDR3 protein: CASRTGQGRYTF. The CDR3 nucleotides read TGTGCCAGCAGGACGGGACAGGGGCGCTACACCTTC.

The chain recombines TRBV28 with TRBJ2-1; D is perhaps TRBD1 (6 bases). Trimming cost V 7 bases and J 5 bases, with 18 bases left between them. CDR3 size: 15 residues. Per germline, CDR1 MDHEN and CDR2 SYDVKM. As DNA, the CDR3 is TGTGCCAGCACTGGGGGCCTCGGCCCTAACAATGAGCAGTTCTTC. Amino acids: CASTGGLGPNNEQFF.

The rearrangement joins TRBV6-5 to TRBJ1-2; tentatively, D is TRBD1 (6 bases). The CDR3 runs 14 residues. CDR1 and CDR2 (germline): MNHEY, SVGAGI. V was clipped by 11 bases and J by 3 bases, with 19 bases between them. The CDR3 region is CAARGIGLDYGYTF. The CDR3 DNA reads as TGTGCCGCGAGGGGGATCGGGCTCGACTATGGCTACACCTTC.

This clone was detected once. This chain connects TRBV5-5 to TRBJ2-7, with 9 bases matching TRBD2. The trim removed 4 bases at V and 5 bases at J, leaving 19 bases unmatched. Germline loops: CDR1 SGHKS, CDR2 YYEKEE (reference sequence). This CDR3 has 18 amino acids. CDR3 in amino acids: CASSPGRGLVAGANEQYF. In DNA, the CDR3 is TGTGCCAGCAGCCCCGGGCGGGGGCTTGTAGCGGGAGCGAACGAGCAGTACTTC.

J is TRBJ2-7 and V is TRBV18; TRBD1 matches at 7 bases. This CDR3 has 15 amino acids. V dropped 5 bases and J dropped 2; count of bases not matched to a gene: 9. From germline, CDR1 is KGHSH and CDR2 LQKENI. CDR3 protein: CASSSDPTGTYEQYF. The CDR3 DNA is TGTGCCAGCTCATCCGACCCGACAGGGACCTACGAGCAGTACTTC.

V is TRBV7-8 and J is TRBJ2-3; TRBD2 agrees at 7 bases. Germline V gives CDR1 SGHVS, CDR2 FQNEAQ. With 5 bases clipped from V and 2 bases from J, the junction kept 7 bases outside the gene matches. This CDR3 comprises 15 residues. The CDR3 is CASSPRDYYTDTQYF. Written as DNA, the CDR3 is TGTGCCAGCAGCCCCCGGGACTACTACACAGATACGCAGTATTTT. The full variable domain, its missing parts supplied by reference TRBV7-8 and TRBJ2-3, is GAGVSQSPRYKVAKRGQDVALRCDPISGHVSLFWYQQALGQGPEFLTYFQNEAQLDKSGLPSDRFFAERPEGSVSTLKIQRTQQEDSAVYLCASSPRDYYTDTQYFGPGTRLTVL.